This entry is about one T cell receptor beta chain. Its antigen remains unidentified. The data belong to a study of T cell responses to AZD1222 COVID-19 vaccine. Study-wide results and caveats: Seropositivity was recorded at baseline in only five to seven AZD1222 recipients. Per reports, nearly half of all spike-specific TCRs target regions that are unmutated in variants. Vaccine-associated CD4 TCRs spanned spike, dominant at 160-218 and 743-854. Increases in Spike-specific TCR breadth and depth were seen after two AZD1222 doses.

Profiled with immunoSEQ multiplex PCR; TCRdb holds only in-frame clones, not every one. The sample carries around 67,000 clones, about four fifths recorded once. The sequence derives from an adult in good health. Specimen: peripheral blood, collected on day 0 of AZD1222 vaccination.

The CDR3 coding sequence is TGTGCCAGCAGCCAGGGGGTTTCATCCTACGAGCAGTACTTC. This translates into CASSQGVSSYEQYF. V is TRBV7-9 and J is TRBJ2-7, with 7 nucleotides matching TRBD1. Germline-derived CDR1 and CDR2 are SEHNR and FQNEAQ (reference sequence). The CDR3 has 14 amino acids. Losses at the gene ends were 5 bases for V and 1 base for J; bases not matched to a gene: 5. Based on the CDR3 plus reference TRBV7-9 and TRBJ2-7, the full variable domain is DTGVSQNPRHKITKRGQNVTFRCDPISEHNRLYWYRQTLGQGPEFLTYFQNEAQLEKSRLLSDRFSAERPKGSFSTLEIQRTEQGDSAMYLCASSQGVSSYEQYFGPGTRLTVT.